The clone carrying this TCR beta chain came up a few times. Its antigen remains unknown. This CDR3 comprises 13 residues. Trimming removed 3 bases at V and 3 bases at J, with 11 bases between. Looked up from germline, CDR1 is DFQATT and CDR2 is SNEGSKA (reference sequence). This sample is drawn from a study of CD8 T cells in ankylosing spondylitis. Findings of the study overall: For ankylosing spondylitis blood, a TCR beta motif of eight or nine highly homologous variants appeared characteristic. Disease-linked clones, CD8+, were relatively rare in peripheral blood.

In TCRdb, the 5' RACE reads were re-called with MiXCR into one record per CDR3 protein. The data hold approximately 500,000 distinct CDR3 sequences, with about 13% observed a single time. The origin of this receptor is a male donor with ankylosing spondylitis. V and J are TRBV20-1 and TRBJ1-1; D gene ambiguous. Sample: blood, either unsorted or a sorted T cell fraction (not recorded which). This chain's CDR3 is CSARSGFDTEAFF. The CDR3, as DNA: TGCAGTGCTAGGTCCGGGTTCGACACTGAAGCTTTCTTT.